One and the same sample provided the 20 T cell receptor beta chains below, sequenced in a study of OX40 agonist ivuxolimab in advanced cancers. Sequenced by immunoSEQ multiplex PCR; TCRdb stores in-frame clones only, minus some. In the table there are under 20,000 clones, 78% of which are singletons. Specimen: CD4+ or CD8+ T cells sorted from blood, collected in a trial of the OX40 agonist ivuxolimab. Receptors were obtained from an adult with an advanced solid tumor such as melanoma, head and neck, liver or kidney cancer.

This chain joins TRBV6-5 and TRBJ2-2; tentatively, D is TRBD1 or TRBD2 (5 bases each). V was cut by 6 bases and J by 6 bases, with 11 bases left in between. This CDR3 has 13 residues. CDR1 and CDR2 (germline): MNHEY, SVGAGI. Here the CDR3 DNA reads TGTGCCAGCAGAACCTGGGGACCCGGGGAGCTGTTTTTT. Translation: CASRTWGPGELFF.

The V call is TRBV6-5, the J call TRBJ2-1; unclear D gene. V lost 0 bases and J 1 base, leaving 7 bases between the germline ends. This CDR3 region has 15 residues. The germline V gene encodes CDR1 MNHEY and CDR2 SVGAGI. CDR3 in DNA: TGTGCCAGCAGTTACTCTCGGGTTTCCTACAATGAGCAGTTCTTC. Its translation is CASSYSRVSYNEQFF.

This chain links TRBV5-4 with TRBJ1-1, with D unresolved. Germline CDR1 SGHNT, CDR2 YYREEE (reference sequence). The CDR3 has 12 amino acids. Trimming took 3 bases from V and 1 from J, leaving 4 bases between them. CDR3 in amino acids: CASSSGNTEAFF. The CDR3 coding sequence is TGTGCCAGCAGCTCCGGGAACACTGAAGCTTTCTTT.

This clone was seen only a few times. This sequence joins TRBV6-5 and TRBJ1-2; no firm D call. Germline V gene lookup returns CDR1 MNHEY and CDR2 SVGAGI. This CDR3 region has 12 residues. The germline V and J ends were trimmed by 0 bases and 8 bases, with 7 bases remaining between them. The CDR3: CASSYSTGGYTF. The CDR3 region has the DNA TGTGCCAGCAGTTACTCCACCGGCGGCTACACCTTC.

The chain employs TRBV9 and TRBJ2-3; 9 bases line up with TRBD2. With V trimmed by 0 bases and J by 0 bases, 8 bases remained unmatched. CDR1 SGDLS and CDR2 YYNGEE come from the germline V gene. This CDR3 region has 18 residues. This chain's CDR3 is CASSVAKGLAGSTDTQYF. In DNA, the CDR3 is TGTGCCAGCAGCGTAGCTAAGGGACTAGCAGGTAGCACAGATACGCAGTATTTT.

This chain uses TRBV7-2 with TRBJ2-7; D possibly corresponds to TRBD2 (6 bases). Trimming removed 1 base from V and 3 bases from J, with 13 bases in between. The CDR3 totals 15 residues. Germline assignment: CDR1 SGHTA and CDR2 FQGNSA. This chain's CDR3 is CASSLEGLANYEQYF. CDR3 DNA: TGTGCCAGCAGCTTAGAGGGGCTAGCGAACTACGAGCAGTACTTC.

The CDR3 sequence: CATHPGQGGLFF. CDR3 coding DNA: TGTGCCACCCACCCCGGGCAGGGTGGTCTGTTTTTT. The chain uses TRBV6-6 and TRBJ1-4; D is possibly TRBD1 (5 bases). Germline CDR1 and CDR2: MNHNY and SVGAGI (reference sequence). V was shortened by 10 bases and J by 14 bases, with 20 bases between the two germline ends. The CDR3 runs 12 residues.

A few counts support this clone. CDR3 amino acids: CASSLTSGLSYNEQFF. The CDR3 region has the DNA TGTGCCAGCAGTTTGACTAGCGGGCTCTCCTACAATGAGCAGTTCTTC. The chain recombines TRBV6-5 with TRBJ2-1; 10 positions agree with TRBD2. The CDR3 has 16 residues. Germline V lookup: CDR1 MNHEY, CDR2 SVGAGI. Unmatched junction bases numbered 3, after V lost 4 bases and J lost 0 bases.

This clone was detected only a few times. This rearrangement joins TRBV6-6 to TRBJ1-2; D not resolved. The CDR3 consists of 12 residues. V was cut by 6 bases and J by 0 bases, with 5 bases left in between. Germline assignment: CDR1 MNHNY and CDR2 SVGAGI (reference sequence). The CDR3 bases are TGTGCCAGCAGGGGAGCTAACTATGGCTACACCTTC. Its translation is CASRGANYGYTF.

The genes are TRBV19 and TRBJ1-5; TRBD1 might be the D (5 bases). In germline, CDR1 is LNHDA, CDR2 SQIVND (reference sequence). This CDR3 is 16 amino acids long. Trimming left V 7 bases short and J 6 bases short, with 22 bases between. The CDR3 loop is CASTRDGRAGIQPQHF. CDR3 coding DNA: TGTGCCAGTACCCGGGACGGTAGGGCCGGAATTCAGCCCCAGCATTTT.

The chain joins TRBV19 to TRBJ2-2, with D possibly matching TRBD1 (5 bases). The CDR3 is 15 amino acids. Per the germline V gene, CDR1 is LNHDA and CDR2 is SQIVND (reference sequence). Trimming shortened V by 0 bases and J by 8 bases, and 13 bases separated the two germline ends. For the CDR3, the DNA is TGTGCCAGTAGTATAGATTTCAGGGTGCCGGGGGAGCTGTTTTTT. Protein product: CASSIDFRVPGELFF.

The chain has TRBV6-5 and TRBJ2-3, with no clear D. This CDR3 has 13 amino acids. CDR1 is MNHEY, CDR2 SVGAGI, per germline. The V and J ends lost 4 bases and 5 bases respectively, with 10 bases between them. The CDR3 spells CASSSPPRDTQYF. The CDR3 nucleotides are TGTGCCAGCAGTTCACCCCCCCGAGATACGCAGTATTTT.

The V and J genes are TRBV7-9 and TRBJ2-1; 7 nucleotides line up with TRBD2. CDR1 SEHNR and CDR2 FQNEAQ come from the germline V gene (reference sequence). This CDR3 has 14 residues. With V trimmed by 7 bases and J by 2 bases, 5 bases remained unmatched. The CDR3 loop is CASTLGGPYNEQFF. CDR3 sequence (DNA): TGTGCCAGCACCTTGGGAGGGCCCTACAATGAGCAGTTCTTC.

The chain carries TRBV28 and TRBJ2-3, with D possibly TRBD2 on 6 matching bases. The CDR3 spans 15 residues. Deletions cut 2 bases from V and 2 bases from J, with 11 bases between. Looked up from germline, CDR1 is MDHEN and CDR2 is SYDVKM. The CDR3 coding sequence is TGTGCCAGCAGTTTACCTAGCGCCATCACAGATACGCAGTATTTT. This translates into CASSLPSAITDTQYF.

V gene TRBV29-1 combines with J gene TRBJ2-1, with TRBD1 matching 7 bases. From germline, CDR1 is SQVTM and CDR2 ANQGSEA. After removal of 4 bases from V and 6 bases from J, the junction contained 6 bases not matched to a gene. This CDR3 is built from 13 residues. The CDR3 region is CSVATGTVNEQFF. CDR3 nucleotides: TGCAGCGTTGCAACCGGGACAGTCAATGAGCAGTTCTTC.

The rearrangement links TRBV7-2 to TRBJ2-5; D is unresolved. V shed 2 bases and J shed 1 base, with 11 bases lying between them. The CDR3 spans 15 residues. CDR1 SGHTA and CDR2 FQGNSA come from the germline V gene. CDR3 coding DNA: TGTGCCAGCAGCTTATCGCGCGGACCCCAAGAGACCCAGTACTTC. Translated, it gives CASSLSRGPQETQYF. Drawing the rest from reference TRBV7-2 and TRBJ2-5, the complete variable domain is GAGVSQSPSNKVTEKGKDVELRCDPISGHTALYWYRQSLGQGLEFLIYFQGNSAPDKSGLPSDRFSAERTGGSVSTLTIQRTQQEDSAVYLCASSLSRGPQETQYFGPGTRLLVL.

Only a few counts were recorded for this clone. The chain recombines TRBV25-1 with TRBJ2-1; 8 nucleotides match TRBD1. CDR3 length: 15 amino acids. J was trimmed by 0 bases and V by 2 bases; bases with no gene match: 0. Looked up from germline, CDR1 is MGHDK and CDR2 is SYGVNS. The CDR3 spells CASSETGGSYNEQFF. In DNA, the CDR3 is TGTGCCAGCAGTGAAACAGGGGGCTCCTACAATGAGCAGTTCTTC.

With regard to this clone: The same CDR3 arises from other DNA sequences in this sample as well. This chain joins TRBV7-3 and TRBJ2-5, with D uncertain. CDR1 is SGHTA, CDR2 FQGTGA, per germline. V gave up 5 bases and J gave up 5 bases, with 12 bases separating them. This CDR3 has 13 amino acids. The CDR3 nucleotides read TGTGCCAGCAGCCTTAAAGTTACCGAGACCCAGTACTTC. This translates into CASSLKVTETQYF.

This clone was picked up a small number of times. The chain links TRBV6-4 to TRBJ2-3, with 14 bases fitting TRBD2. The CDR3 runs to 16 residues. The germline CDR1 and CDR2 sequences are MRHNA and SNTAGT. With V trimmed by 0 bases and J by 4 bases, 0 bases remained unmatched. CDR3 protein: CASSDSTSGGADTQYF. The CDR3 region has the DNA TGTGCCAGCAGTGACTCGACTAGCGGGGGGGCAGATACGCAGTATTTT.

DNA of the CDR3: TGTGCCAGCAGCCAACTACCGGGCCCGGGTCATAATCAGCCCCAGCATTTT. Its translation: CASSQLPGPGHNQPQHF. The genes are TRBV7-2 and TRBJ1-5, with D unclear. The CDR3 is 17 residues long. Germline lookup yields CDR1 SGHTA and CDR2 FQGNSA. The V and J ends lost 5 bases and 4 bases respectively, with 21 bases between them. Looking up the rest from reference TRBV7-2 and TRBJ1-5 gives the full variable domain: GAGVSQSPSNKVTEKGKDVELRCDPISGHTALYWYRQSLGQGLEFLIYFQGNSAPDKSGLPSDRFSAERTGGSVSTLTIQRTQQEDSAVYLCASSQLPGPGHNQPQHFGDGTRLSIL.